This T cell receptor (beta chain) was observed in a study of cytomegalovirus exposure and HLA in healthy donors. PCR primers comprised 60 Vbeta and 13 Jbeta primers. TCRdb keeps only in-frame clones here, not all; method: immunoSEQ multiplex PCR. Recorded for this sample: 80,000 or so clones. V gave up 6 bases and J gave up 3 bases; unmatched junction bases: 5. The CDR3 contains 14 residues. Germline V gives CDR1 LNHDA, CDR2 SQIVND (reference sequence). The rearrangement links TRBV19 to TRBJ1-1; the match to TRBD1 covers 9 bases. The sample consisted of PBMCs. The clonotype originates from a man aged 50-60 years in good health and CMV-seropositive. Here the CDR3 reads CASRRTGEDTEAFF. CDR3 coding DNA: TGTGCCAGTAGGAGGACAGGGGAGGACACTGAAGCTTTCTTT.